What follows is one T cell receptor (beta chain) and its context. Its cognate antigen is unknown. This could be a read error, since a much larger clone is one nucleotide away. These data belong to a study of blood T cells in healthy people across ages. Study-level findings and limits: Estimates of total diversity, which came from one million sequenced T cells, were considered to be underestimates.

Combining a sample-barcoded 5' primer with a J-beta primer mix, a second PCR ran for about 6 to 11 cycles. TCRdb processed the 5' RACE reads anew with MiXCR; each CDR3 protein has one entry. The table lists roughly 830,000 distinct CDR3 sequences, around 62% of them singletons, with 25% to 30% in the top ten. The TCR comes from a young man in good health. The source material was blood.

The CDR3 reads CAIWGGEQYEQFF. The CDR3 nucleotides are TGTGCCATCTGGGGTGGGGAACAGTACGAGCAGTTCTTC. The rearrangement joins TRBV7-9 to TRBJ2-1; D unclear. Germline values: CDR1 SEHNR, CDR2 FQNEAQ (reference sequence). V shed 10 bases and J shed 10 bases, with 20 bases lying between them. The CDR3 is made up of 13 amino acids.